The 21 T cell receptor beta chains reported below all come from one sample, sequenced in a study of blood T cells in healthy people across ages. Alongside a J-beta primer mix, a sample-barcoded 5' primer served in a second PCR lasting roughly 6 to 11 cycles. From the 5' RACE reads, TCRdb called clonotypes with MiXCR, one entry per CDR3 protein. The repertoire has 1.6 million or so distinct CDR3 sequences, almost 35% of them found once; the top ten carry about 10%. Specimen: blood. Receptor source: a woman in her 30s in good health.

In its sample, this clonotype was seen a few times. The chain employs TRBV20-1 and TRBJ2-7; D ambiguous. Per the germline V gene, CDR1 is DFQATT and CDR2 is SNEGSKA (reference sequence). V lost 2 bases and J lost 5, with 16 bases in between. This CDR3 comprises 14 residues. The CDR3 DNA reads TGCAGTGCTAGAAGCCAGACGAGTGCTCACGAGCAGTACTTC. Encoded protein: CSARSQTSAHEQYF.

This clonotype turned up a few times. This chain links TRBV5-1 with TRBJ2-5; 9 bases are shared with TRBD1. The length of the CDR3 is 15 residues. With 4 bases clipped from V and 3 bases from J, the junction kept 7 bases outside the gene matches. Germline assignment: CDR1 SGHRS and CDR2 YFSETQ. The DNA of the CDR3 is TGCGCCAGCAGCATAGGGACAGGGAAGGAAGAGACCCAGTACTTC. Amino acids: CASSIGTGKEETQYF.

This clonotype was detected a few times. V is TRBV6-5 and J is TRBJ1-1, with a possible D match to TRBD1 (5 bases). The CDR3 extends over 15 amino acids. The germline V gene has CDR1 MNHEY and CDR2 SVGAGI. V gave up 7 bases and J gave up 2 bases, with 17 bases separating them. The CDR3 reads CASTKTGGVNTEAFF. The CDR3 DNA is TGTGCCAGCACTAAAACTGGGGGGGTCAACACTGAAGCTTTCTTT.

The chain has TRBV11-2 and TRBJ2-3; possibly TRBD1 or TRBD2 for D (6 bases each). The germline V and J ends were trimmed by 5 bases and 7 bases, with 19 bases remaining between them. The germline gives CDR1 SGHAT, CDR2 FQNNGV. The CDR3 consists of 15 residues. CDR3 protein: CASSRAGAGVNTQYF. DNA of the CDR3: TGTGCCAGCAGCCGAGCGGGCGCAGGGGTTAATACGCAGTATTTT.

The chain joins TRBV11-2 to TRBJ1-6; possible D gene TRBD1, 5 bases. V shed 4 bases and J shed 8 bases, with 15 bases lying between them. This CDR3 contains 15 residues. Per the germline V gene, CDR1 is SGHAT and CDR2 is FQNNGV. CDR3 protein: CASSSQGGVDSPLHF. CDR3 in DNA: TGTGCCAGCAGCTCCCAGGGTGGGGTTGATTCACCCCTCCACTTT.

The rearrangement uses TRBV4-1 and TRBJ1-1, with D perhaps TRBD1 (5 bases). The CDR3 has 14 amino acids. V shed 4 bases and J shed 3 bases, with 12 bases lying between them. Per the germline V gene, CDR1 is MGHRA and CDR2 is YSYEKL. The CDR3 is CASSLRDGDTEAFF. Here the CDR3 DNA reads TGCGCCAGCAGCCTCCGGGACGGGGACACTGAAGCTTTCTTT.

CDR3 residues: CSPKSGGSYNSPLHF. The CDR3 DNA sequence: TGCAGTCCCAAAAGCGGAGGGTCCTATAATTCACCCCTCCACTTT. This chain links TRBV20-1 with TRBJ1-6, with no clear D. This CDR3 has 15 amino acids. Trimming stripped 8 bases from V and 1 base from J, with 15 bases between. From germline, CDR1 is DFQATT and CDR2 SNEGSKA (reference sequence).

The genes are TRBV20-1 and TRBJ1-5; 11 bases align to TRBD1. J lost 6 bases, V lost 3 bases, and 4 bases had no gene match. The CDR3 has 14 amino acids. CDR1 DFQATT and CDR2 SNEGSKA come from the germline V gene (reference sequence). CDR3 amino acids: CSASPGTGGQPQHF. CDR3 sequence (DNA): TGCAGTGCTAGCCCCGGGACAGGGGGTCAGCCCCAGCATTTT.

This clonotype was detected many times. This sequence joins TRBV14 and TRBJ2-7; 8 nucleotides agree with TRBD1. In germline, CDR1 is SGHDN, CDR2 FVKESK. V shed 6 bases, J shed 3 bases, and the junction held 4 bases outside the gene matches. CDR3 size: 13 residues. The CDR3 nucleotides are TGTGCCAGCAGTCGACAGGGGCGCTACGAGCAGTACTTC. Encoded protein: CASSRQGRYEQYF.

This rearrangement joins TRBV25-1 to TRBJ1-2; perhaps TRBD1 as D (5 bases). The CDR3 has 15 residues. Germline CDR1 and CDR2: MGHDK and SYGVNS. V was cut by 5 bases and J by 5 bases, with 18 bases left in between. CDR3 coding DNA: TGTGCCAGCAGTTGGCACGGAGGGGACTCATATGGCTACACCTTC. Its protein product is CASSWHGGDSYGYTF.

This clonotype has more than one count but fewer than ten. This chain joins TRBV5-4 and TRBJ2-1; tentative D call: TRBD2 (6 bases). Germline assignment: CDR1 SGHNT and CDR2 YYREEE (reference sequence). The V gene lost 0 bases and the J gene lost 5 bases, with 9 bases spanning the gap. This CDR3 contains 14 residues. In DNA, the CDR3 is TGTGCCAGCAGCTTGGCGGGACTTGACAATGAGCAGTTCTTC. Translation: CASSLAGLDNEQFF.

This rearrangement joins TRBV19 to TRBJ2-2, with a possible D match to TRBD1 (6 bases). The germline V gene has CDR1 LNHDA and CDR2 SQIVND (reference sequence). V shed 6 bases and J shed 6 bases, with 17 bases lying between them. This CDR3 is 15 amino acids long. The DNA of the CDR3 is TGTGCCAGTAGAGATACAGGGATCGGCGCCGGGGAGCTGTTTTTT. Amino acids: CASRDTGIGAGELFF. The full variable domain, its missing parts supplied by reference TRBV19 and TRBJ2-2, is DGGITQSPKYLFRKEGQNVTLSCEQNLNHDAMYWYRQDPGQGLRLIYYSQIVNDFQKGDIAEGYSVSREKKESFPLTVTSAQKNPTAFYLCASRDTGIGAGELFFGEGSRLTVL.

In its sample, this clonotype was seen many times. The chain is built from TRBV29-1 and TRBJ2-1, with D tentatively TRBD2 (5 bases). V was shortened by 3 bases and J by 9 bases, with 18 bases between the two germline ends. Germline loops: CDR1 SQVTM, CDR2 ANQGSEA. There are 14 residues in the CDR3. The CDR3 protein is CSVDRLAMYGEQFF. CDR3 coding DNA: TGCAGCGTTGATCGGCTAGCAATGTACGGTGAGCAGTTCTTC.

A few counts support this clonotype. The CDR3 DNA reads TGTGCCAGCAGCCCGGGAGGGATACCAACCCAGTACTTC. Translation: CASSPGGIPTQYF. The chain carries TRBV2 and TRBJ2-5; TRBD2 aligns across 8 bases. The CDR3 sequence is 13 residues long. Germline loops: CDR1 SNHLY, CDR2 FYNNEI. Losses at the gene ends were 6 bases for V and 8 bases for J; bases not matched to a gene: 8.

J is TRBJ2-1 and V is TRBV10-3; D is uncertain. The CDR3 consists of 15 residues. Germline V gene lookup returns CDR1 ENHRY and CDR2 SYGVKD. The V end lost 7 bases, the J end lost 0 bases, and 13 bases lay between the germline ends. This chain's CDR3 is CAITLESSSYNEQFF. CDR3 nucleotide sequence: TGTGCCATCACTTTGGAATCAAGCTCCTACAATGAGCAGTTCTTC.

The CDR3 DNA reads TGTGCCAGCAGCCCCCCCCGGAGGACCCCAGATACGCAGTATTTT. This sequence encodes CASSPPRRTPDTQYF. J is TRBJ2-3 and V is TRBV9; D possibly corresponds to TRBD2 (5 bases). This CDR3 has 15 amino acids. Germline V gives CDR1 SGDLS, CDR2 YYNGEE. With 4 bases removed from V and 4 bases from J, the gap between germline ends came to 16 bases.

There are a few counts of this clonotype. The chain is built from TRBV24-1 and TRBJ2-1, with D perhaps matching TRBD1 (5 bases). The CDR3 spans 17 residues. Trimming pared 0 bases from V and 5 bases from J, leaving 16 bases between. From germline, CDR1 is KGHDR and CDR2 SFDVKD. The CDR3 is CATSDLQGETSNNEQFF. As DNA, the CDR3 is TGTGCCACCAGTGATTTGCAAGGGGAAACGAGCAACAATGAGCAGTTCTTC.

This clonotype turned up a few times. The CDR3 DNA reads TGCAGTGCTATCGAAGGGACCACCAGTATGGATGAGCAGTTCTTC. Encoded protein: CSAIEGTTSMDEQFF. The rearrangement joins TRBV20-1 to TRBJ2-1; D possibly uses TRBD1 or TRBD2 (5 bases each). Germline V gene lookup returns CDR1 DFQATT and CDR2 SNEGSKA (reference sequence). This CDR3 contains 15 residues. V was pared by 4 bases and J by 8 bases, with 21 bases between.

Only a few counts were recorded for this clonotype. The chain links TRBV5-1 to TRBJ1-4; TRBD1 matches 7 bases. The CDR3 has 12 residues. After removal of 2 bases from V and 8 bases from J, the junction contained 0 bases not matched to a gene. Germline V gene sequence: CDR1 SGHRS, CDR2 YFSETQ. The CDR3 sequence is CASSFRGEKLFF. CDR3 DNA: TGCGCCAGCAGCTTCAGGGGGGAAAAACTGTTTTTT.

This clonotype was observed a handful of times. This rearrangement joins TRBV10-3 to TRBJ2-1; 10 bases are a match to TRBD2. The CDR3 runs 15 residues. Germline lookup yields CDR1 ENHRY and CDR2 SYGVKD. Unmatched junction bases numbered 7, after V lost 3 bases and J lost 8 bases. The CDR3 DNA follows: TGTGCCATCAGTGAAAGCGGGGGGGCCTTCGATGAGCAGTTCTTC. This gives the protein CAISESGGAFDEQFF.

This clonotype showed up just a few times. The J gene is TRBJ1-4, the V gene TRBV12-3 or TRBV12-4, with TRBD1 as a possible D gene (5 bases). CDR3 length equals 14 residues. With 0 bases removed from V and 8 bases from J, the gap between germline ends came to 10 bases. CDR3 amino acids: CASSLAGGTEKLFF. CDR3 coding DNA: TGTGCCAGCAGTTTAGCTGGAGGGACGGAAAAACTGTTTTTT.